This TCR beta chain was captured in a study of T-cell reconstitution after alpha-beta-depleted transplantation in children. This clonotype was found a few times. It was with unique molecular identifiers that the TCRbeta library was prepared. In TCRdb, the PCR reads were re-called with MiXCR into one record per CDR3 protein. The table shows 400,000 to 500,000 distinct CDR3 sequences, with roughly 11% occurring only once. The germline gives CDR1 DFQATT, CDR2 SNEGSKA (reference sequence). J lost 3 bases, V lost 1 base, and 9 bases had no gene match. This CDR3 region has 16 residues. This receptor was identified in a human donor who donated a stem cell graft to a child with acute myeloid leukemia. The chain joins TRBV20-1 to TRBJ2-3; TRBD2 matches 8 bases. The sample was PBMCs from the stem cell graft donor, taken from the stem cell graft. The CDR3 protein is CSARALGAGGTDTQYF. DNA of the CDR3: TGCAGTGCTAGAGCCCTGGGGGCGGGAGGTACAGATACGCAGTATTTT.